This T cell receptor beta chain was found in a study of vaccination and CD4 T cells after COVID-19. Study details: Blood was drawn a median around 70 days post second dose, range 14 to 241.

V lost 0 bases to trimming and J lost 8 bases, with 11 bases between them. Germline loops: CDR1 DFQATT, CDR2 SNEGSKA (reference sequence). This CDR3 contains 13 residues. Documented time point: late sampling 161 to 241 days after vaccination in a few convalescent patients. Treatment denoted: roughly ten-day PBMC culture with coronavirus spike peptide pools or control peptides (ViraFEST assay). ViraFEST used peptide pools to expand antigen-specific T cells before TCR sequencing. On days 3 and 7, half the medium was swapped for fresh IL-2-containing medium. Researchers used the Oncomine TCR Beta short-read assay to sequence DNA from cultured CD4+ T cells. DNA came from CD4+ T cells after culture. TCRdb re-called the PCR reads through MiXCR, storing one row per CDR3 protein. The repertoire consists of approximately 18,000 distinct CDR3 sequences, with about 45% occurring once and the leading ten covering roughly a sixth.

This clonotype appeared a few times. Its antigen is not identified. The TCR sequence derives from a human donor who had recovered from COVID-19. V is TRBV20-1 and J is TRBJ2-1; D unresolved. Specimen: CD4+ T cells from blood, cultured in vitro, collected about 7 months after SARS-CoV-2 vaccination. CDR3 loop: CSAREPYADEQFF. The CDR3 region has the DNA TGCAGTGCTAGAGAGCCCTACGCCGATGAGCAGTTCTTC.